Following are 26 T cell receptor beta chains from one sample sequenced in a study of spatial heterogeneity in lung cancer. Stated time point: sample taken at primary tumor resection. Sequencing of whole RNA from tumor, nontumor lung or frozen PBMC involved no sorting. A single record per CDR3 protein comes from TCRdb applying MiXCR to the 5' RACE reads. The table shows some 41,000 distinct CDR3 sequences, with around 7.1% occurring only once. The sample consisted of PBMCs, taken at surgery. All receptors derive from a female donor with early-stage non-small cell lung cancer.

The table lists this clonotype with many counts. The genes are TRBV20-1 and TRBJ2-3; D is undetermined. The CDR3 is made up of 12 amino acids. Trimming took 3 bases from V and 1 from J, leaving 5 bases between them. Germline CDR1 DFQATT, CDR2 SNEGSKA (reference sequence). CDR3 loop: CSARQGTDTQYF. The CDR3, as DNA: TGCAGTGCTAGGCAGGGCACAGATACGCAGTATTTT.

This clonotype was seen many times. This rearrangement joins TRBV4-1 to TRBJ2-3; TRBD2 matches 8 bases. Germline V gene data show CDR1 as MGHRA and CDR2 as YSYEKL. The CDR3 has 17 residues. The trim removed 4 bases at V and 5 bases at J, leaving 14 bases unmatched. The CDR3 coding sequence is TGCGCCAGCAGCCCACGAGGGGCCAGCGGGGGTGAAGATACGCAGTATTTT. Its translation: CASSPRGASGGEDTQYF.

This clonotype showed up many times. The rearrangement joins TRBV2 to TRBJ2-7; 7 bases are a match to TRBD1. V lost 6 bases, J lost 2 bases, and 4 bases stayed unmatched. The CDR3 length is 13 residues. In germline, CDR1 is SNHLY, CDR2 FYNNEI. The CDR3 sequence is CASSRDRTYEQYF. CDR3 sequence (DNA): TGTGCCAGCAGCCGGGACAGAACCTACGAGCAGTACTTC.

This chain joins TRBV30 and TRBJ2-1; 7 nucleotides match TRBD2. Germline-derived CDR1 and CDR2 are GTSNPN and SVGIG (reference sequence). V shed 8 bases, J shed 4 bases, and the junction held 8 bases outside the gene matches. The CDR3 consists of 13 residues. The CDR3 protein is CARDNGRYNEQFF. The CDR3 DNA reads as TGTGCCCGGGATAACGGGAGGTACAATGAGCAGTTCTTC.

This clonotype has at least ten counts. The chain links TRBV20-1 to TRBJ2-7; D unclear. The germline CDR1 and CDR2 sequences are DFQATT and SNEGSKA (reference sequence). Trimming removed 1 base at V and 5 bases at J, with 12 bases between. CDR3 length: 13 amino acids. CDR3 residues: CSARAASKDEQYF. CDR3 bases: TGCAGTGCTAGAGCAGCCTCGAAGGACGAGCAGTACTTC.

The V gene is TRBV5-1, the J gene TRBJ2-7; tentatively, D is TRBD1 (6 bases). V lost 0 bases and J lost 0, with 10 bases in between. Germline assignment: CDR1 SGHRS and CDR2 YFSETQ. The CDR3 sequence is 15 residues long. CDR3 sequence reads: CASSLGGQLSYEQYF. CDR3 sequence (DNA): TGCGCCAGCAGCTTGGGGGGGCAACTCTCCTACGAGCAGTACTTC.

This clonotype was seen a few times. V gene TRBV5-1 combines with J gene TRBJ2-7; D may be TRBD1 or TRBD2 (5 bases each). The V end lost 3 bases, the J end lost 2 bases, and 12 bases lay between the germline ends. The length of the CDR3 is 14 residues. Germline V gives CDR1 SGHRS, CDR2 YFSETQ. CDR3 loop: CASSSSGTAYEQYF. The CDR3 DNA follows: TGCGCCAGCAGCTCCTCCGGGACCGCCTACGAGCAGTACTTC.

In this sample, this clonotype turned up many times. The J gene is TRBJ1-6, the V gene TRBV7-9, with D perhaps matching TRBD1 (5 bases). The CDR3 has 14 residues. V lost 3 bases, J lost 10 bases, and 13 bases lay in between. CDR1 and CDR2 (germline): SEHNR, FQNEAQ (reference sequence). CDR3 in amino acids: CASSFLQGGSPLHF. Here the CDR3 DNA reads TGTGCCAGCAGCTTCCTGCAGGGAGGGTCACCCCTCCACTTT. Complete variable domain (other parts from reference TRBV7-9 and TRBJ1-6): DTGVSQNPRHKITKRGQNVTFRCDPISEHNRLYWYRQTLGQGPEFLTYFQNEAQLEKSRLLSDRFSAERPKGSFSTLEIQRTEQGDSAMYLCASSFLQGGSPLHFGNGTRLTVT.

In regard to this clonotype: Given a much more abundant clone one base away, this may be a read error. The chain joins TRBV27 to TRBJ2-2, with D maybe TRBD2 (5 bases). Looked up from germline, CDR1 is MNHEY and CDR2 is SMNVEV (reference sequence). The CDR3 covers 14 residues. The CDR3 coding sequence is TGTGCCAGCAGTACACGAACAGCCACCGGGGAGCTGTTATTT. Its protein product is CASSTRTATGELLF.

This clonotype appeared many times. The genes are TRBV12-3 or TRBV12-4 and TRBJ2-5; 11 bases are a match to TRBD2. This CDR3 has 16 residues. With V trimmed by 0 bases and J by 6 bases, 6 bases remained unmatched. This CDR3 reads CASSLAGLAGRKTQYF. CDR3 bases: TGTGCCAGCAGTTTAGCCGGACTAGCGGGTCGGAAGACCCAGTACTTC.

The chain joins TRBV11-3 to TRBJ2-1; D not resolved. Trimming took 2 bases from V and 0 from J, leaving 8 bases between them. The CDR3 covers 15 residues. The germline V gene encodes CDR1 SGHNT and CDR2 YENEEA. CDR3 DNA sequence: TGTGCCAGCAGCTTATCCGTCAGCTCCTACAATGAGCAGTTCTTC. Translation gives CASSLSVSSYNEQFF.

This clonotype was detected ten times or more. The gene calls are TRBV29-1 and TRBJ2-3; no clear D. V lost 2 bases to trimming and J lost 4 bases, with 7 bases between them. CDR1 and CDR2 (germline): SQVTM, ANQGSEA. The CDR3 length is 12 residues. This chain's CDR3 is CSVELGSDTQYF. The DNA of the CDR3 is TGCAGCGTTGAATTAGGATCAGATACGCAGTATTTT.

This clonotype has a count of ten or more. CDR3 sequence reads: CASSKPGLARNIQYF. CDR3 sequence (DNA): TGTGCCAGCAGCAAACCGGGACTAGCGAGAAACATTCAGTACTTC. The chain links TRBV11-2 to TRBJ2-4; the match to TRBD2 covers 10 bases. The CDR3 spans 15 residues. CDR1 SGHAT and CDR2 FQNNGV come from the germline V gene. Trimming removed 5 bases from V and 6 bases from J; junction bases left unmatched: 7.

This clonotype was detected ten times or more. This chain uses TRBV28 with TRBJ2-7; TRBD1 aligns across 8 bases. The germline CDR1 and CDR2 sequences are MDHEN and SYDVKM. V lost 5 bases, J lost 4 bases, and 10 bases stayed unmatched. The CDR3 has 15 residues. The CDR3 here is CASSLTGTGAYEQYF. As DNA, the CDR3 is TGTGCCAGCAGTCTGACCGGGACAGGAGCGTACGAGCAGTACTTC.

Many counts were recorded for this clonotype. J is TRBJ1-5 and V is TRBV20-1; tentative D call: TRBD1 (6 bases). The CDR3 spans 13 residues. Trimming stripped 6 bases from V and 6 bases from J, with 15 bases between. Germline CDR1 and CDR2: DFQATT and SNEGSKA (reference sequence). DNA for the CDR3: TGCAGTGCCGTCCAAGGGGGAGGTCAGCCCCAGCATTTT. Protein sequence: CSAVQGGGQPQHF.

The chain links TRBV5-1 to TRBJ1-6; 7 bases match TRBD1. V dropped 2 bases and J dropped 8; count of bases not matched to a gene: 13. Per germline, CDR1 SGHRS and CDR2 YFSETQ. This CDR3 is 17 amino acids long. The CDR3 is CASSFHRDRGGDSPLHF. The CDR3 region has the DNA TGCGCCAGCAGCTTTCACCGGGACAGAGGAGGGGATTCACCCCTCCACTTT.

This clonotype was detected a few times. The chain combines TRBV20-1 with TRBJ2-7, with a tentative D call TRBD1 (6 bases). V was pared by 3 bases and J by 0 bases, with 12 bases between. CDR1 is DFQATT and CDR2 is SNEGSKA in the germline V gene (reference sequence). The CDR3 contains 14 residues. CDR3 region: CSASEDSSSYEQYF. The CDR3 DNA follows: TGCAGTGCTAGTGAGGACAGCAGCTCCTACGAGCAGTACTTC.

This clonotype was counted many times. The J gene is TRBJ2-5, the V gene TRBV5-5; tentative D call: TRBD1 (5 bases). The CDR3 spans 13 residues. Germline V gene data show CDR1 as SGHKS and CDR2 as YYEKEE (reference sequence). V shed 4 bases and J shed 5 bases, with 12 bases lying between them. This chain's CDR3 is CASSTQGRETQYF. In DNA form, the CDR3 reads TGTGCCAGCAGCACGCAGGGAAGGGAGACCCAGTACTTC.

This clonotype was detected many times. The chain has TRBV7-9 and TRBJ2-7; D not resolved. V dropped 9 bases and J dropped 6 bases, with 21 bases sitting between them. Germline V gene lookup returns CDR1 SEHNR and CDR2 FQNEAQ (reference sequence). The CDR3 extends over 14 amino acids. In DNA, the CDR3 is TGTGCCAGGCCCGGTAGGTGGTCTCTACTCGAGCAGTACTTC. Amino acid sequence: CARPGRWSLLEQYF.

This clonotype was counted many times. The chain combines TRBV6-2 or TRBV6-3 with TRBJ1-1; a possible D gene is TRBD1 (5 bases). The CDR3 is 15 amino acids. Germline CDR1 and CDR2: MNHEY and SVGEGT. V was trimmed by 5 bases and J by 4 bases, leaving 17 bases between them. DNA of the CDR3: TGTGCCAGCAGTGCCCCCGCGGGACCCACCACTGAAGCTTTCTTT. Encoded protein: CASSAPAGPTTEAFF.

This clonotype was observed many times. The chain uses TRBV12-3 or TRBV12-4 and TRBJ1-3; D remains ambiguous. Trimming removed 3 bases at V and 0 bases at J, with 3 bases between. The CDR3 runs 13 residues. The CDR3 spells CASSLDSGNTIYF. CDR3 in DNA: TGTGCCAGCAGTTTGGACTCTGGAAACACCATATATTTT.

Points on this clonotype: This may arise from a read error, as a much more abundant clone is one base away. The V call is TRBV13, the J call TRBJ2-3; TRBD2 is a possible D gene (6 bases). In germline, CDR1 is PRHDT, CDR2 FYEKMQ (reference sequence). This CDR3 contains 15 residues. The CDR3 nucleotides read TGTGTCAGCAGCTTAGCGGCCGTAGCCACAGATACGCAGTATTTT. It specifies CVSSLAAVATDTQYF.

This clonotype has ten or more counts. For the CDR3, the DNA is TGTGCCACCAGCAGAGAAGGCTACGAGCAGTACTTC. Translation gives CATSREGYEQYF. V usage is TRBV15 and J usage is TRBJ2-7; no reliable D call. The CDR3 contains 12 residues. Trimming took off 0 bases at V and 3 bases at J, with 3 bases between the two ends. The germline gives CDR1 LNHNV, CDR2 YYDKDF (reference sequence).

This clonotype came up many times. The chain joins TRBV12-3 or TRBV12-4 to TRBJ1-4; tentatively, D is TRBD1 (6 bases). There are 13 residues in the CDR3. V was pared by 6 bases and J by 5 bases, with 10 bases between. CDR3 loop: CASSQTGNEKLFF. In nucleotides, the CDR3 is TGTGCCAGCAGCCAAACAGGGAATGAAAAACTGTTTTTT.

This clonotype was counted many times. This chain links TRBV7-8 with TRBJ1-3; D not certain. CDR3 size: 11 residues. V lost 5 bases and J lost 4, with 3 bases in between. Germline-derived CDR1 and CDR2 are SGHVS and FQNEAQ. The CDR3 sequence is CASSLGNTIYF. The CDR3 DNA reads as TGTGCCAGCAGCCTAGGAAACACCATATATTTT.

The table lists this clonotype with a few counts. The rearrangement uses TRBV7-6 and TRBJ2-5; TRBD2 is a possible D gene (6 bases). This CDR3 has 18 residues. The V gene's germline CDR1 is SGHVS and CDR2 FNYEAQ. V was pared by 3 bases and J by 3 bases, with 23 bases between. The CDR3 reads CASSLNRIGGLVKETQYF. The CDR3 DNA reads TGTGCCAGCAGCTTGAACAGGATTGGAGGGTTGGTTAAAGAGACCCAGTACTTC. Variable domain in full (rest from reference TRBV7-6 and TRBJ2-5): GAGVSQSPRYKVTKRGQDVALRCDPISGHVSLYWYRQALGQGPEFLTYFNYEAQQDKSGLPNDRFSAERPEGSISTLTIQRTEQRDSAMYRCASSLNRIGGLVKETQYFGPGTRLLVL.